A single TCR beta chain is shown here with its context. Deep was the level at which the assay was run. Profiling relied on immunoSEQ multiplex PCR, and the TCRdb table lists in-frame clones only, not all of them. The table records roughly 2.5 million clones, roughly 92% of them present only once. Trimming removed 5 bases from V and 3 bases from J; junction bases left unmatched: 3. CDR1 is MDHEN and CDR2 is SYDVKM in the germline V gene. There are 14 residues in the CDR3. The record originates from a study of shared clonotypes between healthy human individuals. Sequences were obtained from naive CD4+ T cells sorted from blood. Stated subset: CD45RA+ positively selected. The chain carries TRBV28 and TRBJ2-1; TRBD2 matches 8 bases. The source is a man between 18 and 29 years old in good health. The CDR3 reads CASSLGTSYNEQFF. The DNA for the CDR3 is TGTGCCAGCAGTCTCGGGACTAGCTACAATGAGCAGTTCTTC.